These 27 T cell receptor beta chains share one sample of origin, sequenced in a study of PD-L1 blockade in urothelial cancer. Here immunoSEQ multiplex PCR was the method, and the copy in TCRdb shows in-frame clones only, minus some. The top ten hold 0.97% of the sample, which has roughly 90,000 clones, more than 80% seen once. Time point in this sample: pretreatment peripheral blood. The source was PBMCs, collected around atezolizumab (anti-PD-L1) treatment. The source is a woman older than 75 with urothelial cancer.

The chain carries TRBV27 and TRBJ2-2; D is uncertain. The CDR3 covers 14 residues. Germline CDR1 MNHEY, CDR2 SMNVEV (reference sequence). Trimming left V 7 bases short and J 4 bases short, with 13 bases between. The DNA of the CDR3 is TGTGCCAGCACGGTAGACGGAGTCACCGGGGAGCTGTTTTTT. It specifies CASTVDGVTGELFF.

Only one count was recorded for this clone. The genes are TRBV7-9 and TRBJ1-1; D call uncertain. CDR3 size: 11 residues. Germline CDR1 reads SEHNR; CDR2 reads FQNEAQ (reference sequence). Trimming left V 4 bases short and J 5 bases short, with 5 bases between. CDR3 sequence reads: CASSSTTEAFF. The CDR3 region has the DNA TGTGCCAGCAGCTCAACAACTGAAGCTTTCTTT.

This rearrangement joins TRBV7-3 to TRBJ1-1, with 8 bases aligning to TRBD1. Germline-derived CDR1 and CDR2 are SGHTA and FQGTGA. This CDR3 is built from 14 residues. After removal of 5 bases from V and 7 bases from J, the junction contained 9 bases not matched to a gene. The CDR3 DNA follows: TGTGCCAGCAGCCAGGGGGCAAGCAGGCTTGAAGCTTTCTTT. Amino acids: CASSQGASRLEAFF.

This chain connects TRBV6-5 to TRBJ2-2; D is possibly TRBD1 (5 bases). The germline V gene has CDR1 MNHEY and CDR2 SVGAGI. The CDR3 has 13 residues. V was clipped by 7 bases and J by 7 bases, with 13 bases between them. This chain's CDR3 is CASTLGAVGELFF. DNA for the CDR3: TGTGCCAGCACCCTAGGGGCTGTCGGGGAGCTGTTTTTT.

The J gene is TRBJ2-2, the V gene TRBV7-9, with 9 bases lining up with TRBD2. The trim removed 5 bases at V and 7 bases at J, leaving 5 bases unmatched. The CDR3 loop spans 14 amino acids. CDR1 SEHNR and CDR2 FQNEAQ come from the germline V gene (reference sequence). The CDR3 region has the DNA TGTGCCAGCAGCCTCAGACTAGCGGTCGGGGAGCTGTTTTTT. Protein product: CASSLRLAVGELFF.

This rearrangement joins TRBV6-1 to TRBJ2-7; 7 nucleotides match TRBD2. Germline V CDR1 and CDR2: MNHNS, SASEGT. The CDR3 length is 13 residues. V shed 6 bases and J 2 bases; nucleotides not matched to a gene: 4. The CDR3 here is CASRSGATYEQYF. As DNA, the CDR3 is TGTGCCAGCAGAAGCGGGGCAACCTACGAGCAGTACTTC.

This chain joins TRBV29-1 and TRBJ2-7; D not resolved. The V and J ends lost 0 bases and 1 base respectively, with 7 bases between them. From germline, CDR1 is SQVTM and CDR2 ANQGSEA. The CDR3 is made up of 13 amino acids. The CDR3 loop reads CSVEDDTSYEQYF. CDR3 bases: TGCAGCGTTGAAGATGACACTTCCTACGAGCAGTACTTC.

V and J are TRBV7-9 and TRBJ1-1; tentatively, D is TRBD1 (6 bases). CDR1 is SEHNR and CDR2 is FQNEAQ in the germline V gene (reference sequence). The CDR3 spans 15 residues. The V end lost 5 bases, the J end lost 5 bases, and 18 bases lay between the germline ends. CDR3 loop: CASSPQQGIGTEAFF. DNA of the CDR3: TGTGCCAGCAGCCCCCAACAGGGAATTGGGACTGAAGCTTTCTTT.

The chain recombines TRBV12-5 with TRBJ2-1, with 12 bases that match TRBD2. This CDR3 is 15 amino acids long. V dropped 2 bases and J dropped 8; count of bases not matched to a gene: 4. Germline loops: CDR1 LGHNT, CDR2 FRNRAP. The chain's CDR3 is CASGLWLAGGHEQFF. In nucleotides, the CDR3 is TGTGCTAGTGGTTTGTGGCTAGCGGGAGGGCATGAGCAGTTCTTC.

This chain connects TRBV18 to TRBJ1-2; 8 bases align to TRBD1. In germline, CDR1 is KGHSH, CDR2 LQKENI. The junction had 11 bases not matched to a gene; V was cut back by 3 bases and J by 8 bases. CDR3 length equals 15 residues. CDR3 sequence: CASSPLGQEKRGYTF. The CDR3 DNA is TGTGCCAGCTCACCTCTGGGACAGGAGAAGCGGGGCTACACCTTC.

This clone was counted a few times. The genes are TRBV6-4 and TRBJ1-1; D not certain. The CDR3 loop spans 13 amino acids. Germline V gives CDR1 MRHNA, CDR2 SNTAGT. The V gene lost 0 bases and the J gene lost 3 bases, with 5 bases spanning the gap. CDR3 coding DNA: TGTGCCAGCAGTGACTCTCAATACACTGAAGCTTTCTTT. Translation gives CASSDSQYTEAFF.

The J gene is TRBJ1-1, the V gene TRBV5-1; 11 bases match TRBD1. Germline V gene sequence: CDR1 SGHRS, CDR2 YFSETQ. CDR3 length: 15 residues. V was pared by 3 bases and J by 3 bases, with 4 bases of the junction left unmatched. This CDR3 reads CASSSGQGAYTEAFF. The CDR3 DNA reads TGCGCCAGCAGCTCCGGACAGGGGGCTTACACTGAAGCTTTCTTT.

This chain joins TRBV29-1 and TRBJ1-1; a weak D match, TRBD1 (6 bases). Germline V gene sequence: CDR1 SQVTM, CDR2 ANQGSEA. V lost 4 bases and J 1 base, leaving 13 bases between the germline ends. The CDR3 is made up of 14 amino acids. DNA for the CDR3: TGCAGCGTTGCCGTGGCAGGGGCGAACACTGAAGCTTTCTTT. It translates to CSVAVAGANTEAFF.

The J gene is TRBJ1-1, the V gene TRBV9; D unresolved. From germline, CDR1 is SGDLS and CDR2 YYNGEE. CDR3 length: 13 amino acids. Trimming left V 0 bases short and J 3 bases short, with 6 bases between. Here the CDR3 reads CASSVVLDTEAFF. Here the CDR3 DNA reads TGTGCCAGCAGCGTAGTTCTTGACACTGAAGCTTTCTTT. Variable domain in full (rest from reference TRBV9 and TRBJ1-1): DSGVTQTPKHLITATGQRVTLRCSPRSGDLSVYWYQQSLDQGLQFLIQYYNGEERAKGNILERFSAQQFPDLHSELNLSSLELGDSALYFCASSVVLDTEAFFGQGTRLTVV.

This chain links TRBV2 with TRBJ2-1, with D tentatively TRBD2 (6 bases). This CDR3 comprises 17 residues. Germline loops: CDR1 SNHLY, CDR2 FYNNEI. The ends were cut back, 4 bases at V and 9 bases at J, with 25 bases in the middle. The CDR3: CASSGLVAPERGGEQFF. CDR3 in DNA: TGTGCCAGCAGTGGGCTAGTAGCGCCGGAGAGGGGAGGTGAGCAGTTCTTC. The whole variable domain, filled in from reference TRBV2 and TRBJ2-1, reads EPEVTQTPSHQVTQMGQEVILRCVPISNHLYFYWYRQILGQKVEFLVSFYNNEISEKSEIFDDQFSVERPDGSNFTLKIRSTKLEDSAMYFCASSGLVAPERGGEQFFGPGTRLTVL.

J is TRBJ1-3 and V is TRBV28; tentative D call: TRBD1 (6 bases). From germline, CDR1 is MDHEN and CDR2 SYDVKM. V was pared by 4 bases and J by 7 bases, with 14 bases between. This CDR3 has 14 residues. In nucleotides, the CDR3 is TGTGCCAGCAGTTCCCCAGGGGAATGGAACACCATATATTTT. Amino acid sequence: CASSSPGEWNTIYF.

The chain combines TRBV28 with TRBJ1-1; a possible D gene is TRBD1 (5 bases). This CDR3 comprises 14 residues. Germline values: CDR1 MDHEN, CDR2 SYDVKM. V lost 3 bases and J lost 5, with 13 bases in between. CDR3 sequence (DNA): TGTGCCAGCAGTTTGAGCGGGGGAATAACTGAAGCTTTCTTT. Translating gives CASSLSGGITEAFF.

The chain employs TRBV18 and TRBJ1-2; 7 positions match TRBD1. This CDR3 spans 14 amino acids. V gave up 0 bases and J gave up 11 bases; unmatched junction bases: 9. Germline assignment: CDR1 KGHSH and CDR2 LQKENI. CDR3 nucleotides: TGTGCCAGCTCACCACCCGGGACAGCCACCCTTTACACCTTC. Residues: CASSPPGTATLYTF.

The chain couples TRBV5-4 to TRBJ1-1, with D possibly matching TRBD1 (5 bases). CDR1 and CDR2 from the germline V gene are SGHNT and YYREEE (reference sequence). Trimming removed 4 bases from V and 0 bases from J, with 13 bases in between. The CDR3 extends over 15 amino acids. The chain's CDR3 is CASSQPGTMNTEAFF. The CDR3 coding sequence is TGTGCCAGCAGCCAACCGGGGACTATGAACACTGAAGCTTTCTTT.

The V and J genes are TRBV7-2 and TRBJ2-1, with TRBD2 matching 8 bases. The germline gives CDR1 SGHTA, CDR2 FQGNSA. J was trimmed by 0 bases and V by 2 bases; bases with no gene match: 3. This CDR3 contains 16 residues. This CDR3 reads CASSLFGTSSYNEQFF. The CDR3 region has the DNA TGTGCCAGCAGCTTATTCGGGACTAGCTCCTACAATGAGCAGTTCTTC. The variable domain in full, with the rest retrieved from reference TRBV7-2 and TRBJ2-1, is GAGVSQSPSNKVTEKGKDVELRCDPISGHTALYWYRQSLGQGLEFLIYFQGNSAPDKSGLPSDRFSAERTGGSVSTLTIQRTQQEDSAVYLCASSLFGTSSYNEQFFGPGTRLTVL.

J is TRBJ2-2 and V is TRBV28; D is unresolved. The V end was cut by 5 bases, the J end by 1 base, with 11 bases between. Per germline, CDR1 MDHEN and CDR2 SYDVKM. The CDR3 length is 15 residues. In DNA form, the CDR3 reads TGTGCCAGCAGTCCACCCGTCGGGAACACCGGGGAGCTGTTTTTT. This gives the protein CASSPPVGNTGELFF.

The chain employs TRBV27 and TRBJ1-2, with D perhaps matching TRBD1 (5 bases). Germline CDR1 MNHEY, CDR2 SMNVEV (reference sequence). With 0 bases removed from V and 7 bases from J, the gap between germline ends came to 12 bases. CDR3 length: 14 amino acids. Written as DNA, the CDR3 is TGTGCCAGCAGTTTATCGGGGCAATTAGGTGGCTACACCTTC. This encodes CASSLSGQLGGYTF.

The V and J genes are TRBV5-1 and TRBJ1-2, with 7 bases fitting TRBD1. CDR1 and CDR2 from the germline V gene are SGHRS and YFSETQ. This CDR3 has 14 residues. The junction had 10 bases not matched to a gene; V was cut back by 4 bases and J by 7 bases. CDR3 DNA sequence: TGCGCCAGCAGCCCCTCCGAGGGGGCGGGTGGCTACACCTTC. Protein product: CASSPSEGAGGYTF.

The V call is TRBV7-3, the J call TRBJ2-7; weak D call: TRBD1 (6 bases). CDR3 length: 13 residues. Germline CDR1 SGHTA, CDR2 FQGTGA. The V gene lost 0 bases and the J gene lost 4 bases, with 7 bases spanning the gap. Here the CDR3 DNA reads TGTGCCAGCAGCTTAACAGGGGGATACGAGCAGTACTTC. Translating gives CASSLTGGYEQYF.

V usage is TRBV6-1 and J usage is TRBJ1-2; 8 nucleotides match TRBD1. The CDR3 covers 14 residues. Trimming took 0 bases from V and 7 from J; bases not matched to a gene: 4. CDR1 is MNHNS, CDR2 SASEGT, per germline. This chain's CDR3 is CASSEAVRGLGYTF. The CDR3 DNA reads as TGTGCCAGCAGTGAAGCGGTCAGGGGGCTTGGCTACACCTTC.

The chain joins TRBV5-1 to TRBJ1-1; a weak D match, TRBD1 (5 bases). Germline values: CDR1 SGHRS, CDR2 YFSETQ. The CDR3 length is 14 residues. Trimming left V 4 bases short and J 5 bases short, with 15 bases between. The CDR3 nucleotides read TGCGCCAGCAGCCCGGGGGGGGGTTGGACTGAAGCTTTCTTT. Its translation is CASSPGGGWTEAFF.

This clone was observed a single time. The chain is built from TRBV7-8 and TRBJ2-7, with 11 bases lining up with TRBD1. J lost 6 bases, V lost 2 bases, and 6 bases had no gene match. CDR1 is SGHVS and CDR2 is FQNEAQ in the germline V gene. This CDR3 has 15 amino acids. This chain's CDR3 is CASSLSGQGASEQYF. In nucleotides, the CDR3 is TGTGCCAGCAGCTTAAGCGGACAGGGGGCGTCCGAGCAGTACTTC.